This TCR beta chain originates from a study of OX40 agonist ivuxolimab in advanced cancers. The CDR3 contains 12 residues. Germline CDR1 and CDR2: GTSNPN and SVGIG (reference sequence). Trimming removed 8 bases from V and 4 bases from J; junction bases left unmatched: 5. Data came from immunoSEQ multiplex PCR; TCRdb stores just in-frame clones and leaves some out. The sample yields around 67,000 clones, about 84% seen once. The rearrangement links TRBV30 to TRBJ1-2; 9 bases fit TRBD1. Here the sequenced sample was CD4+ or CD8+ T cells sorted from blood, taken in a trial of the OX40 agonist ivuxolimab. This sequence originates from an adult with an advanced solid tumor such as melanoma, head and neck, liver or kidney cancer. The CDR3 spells CAGDRASYGYTF. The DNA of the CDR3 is TGTGCCGGGGACAGGGCCTCCTATGGCTACACCTTC. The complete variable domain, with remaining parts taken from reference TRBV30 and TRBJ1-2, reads SQTIHQWPATLVQPVGSPLSLECTVEGTSNPNLYWYRQAAGRGLQLLFYSVGIGQISSEVPQNLSASRPQDRQFILSSKKLLLSDSGFYLCAGDRASYGYTFGSGTRLTVV.